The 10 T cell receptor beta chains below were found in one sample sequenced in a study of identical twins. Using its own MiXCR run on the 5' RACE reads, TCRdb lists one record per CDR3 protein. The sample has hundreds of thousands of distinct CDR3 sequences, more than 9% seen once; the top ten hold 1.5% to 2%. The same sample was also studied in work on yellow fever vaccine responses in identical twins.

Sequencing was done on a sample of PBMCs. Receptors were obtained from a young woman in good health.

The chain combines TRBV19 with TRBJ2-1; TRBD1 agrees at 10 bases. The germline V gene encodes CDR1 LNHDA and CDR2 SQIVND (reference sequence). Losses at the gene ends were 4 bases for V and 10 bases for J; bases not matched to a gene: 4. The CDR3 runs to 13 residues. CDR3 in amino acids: CASSRTGGWEQFF. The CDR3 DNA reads TGTGCCAGTAGTAGGACAGGGGGGTGGGAGCAGTTCTTC.

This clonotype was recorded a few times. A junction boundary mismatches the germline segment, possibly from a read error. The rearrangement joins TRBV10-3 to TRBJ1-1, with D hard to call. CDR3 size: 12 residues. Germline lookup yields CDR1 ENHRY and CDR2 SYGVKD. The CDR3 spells CAISGVNSEAFF. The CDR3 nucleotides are TGTGCCATCAGTGGGGTTAACAGTGAAGCTTTCTTT.

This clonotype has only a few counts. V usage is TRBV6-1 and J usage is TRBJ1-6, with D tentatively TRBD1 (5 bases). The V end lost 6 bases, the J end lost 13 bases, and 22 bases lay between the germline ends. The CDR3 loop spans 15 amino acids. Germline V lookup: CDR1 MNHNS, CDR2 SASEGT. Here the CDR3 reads CASRAGTQDFRPLHF. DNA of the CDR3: TGTGCCAGCAGAGCCGGGACCCAGGATTTCCGCCCCCTCCACTTT.

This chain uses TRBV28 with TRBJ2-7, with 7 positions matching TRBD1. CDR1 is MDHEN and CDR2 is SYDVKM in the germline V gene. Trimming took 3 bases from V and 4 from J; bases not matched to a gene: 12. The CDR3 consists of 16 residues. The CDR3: CASSFQRQGFDYEQYF. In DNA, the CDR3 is TGTGCCAGCAGTTTCCAGAGACAGGGATTTGATTACGAGCAGTACTTC.

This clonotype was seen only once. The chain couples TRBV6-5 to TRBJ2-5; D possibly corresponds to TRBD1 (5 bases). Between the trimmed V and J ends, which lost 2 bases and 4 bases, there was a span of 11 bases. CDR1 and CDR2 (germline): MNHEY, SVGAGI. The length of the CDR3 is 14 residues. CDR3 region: CASSYGREGETQYF. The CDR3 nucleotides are TGTGCCAGCAGTTACGGCAGGGAAGGAGAGACCCAGTACTTC.

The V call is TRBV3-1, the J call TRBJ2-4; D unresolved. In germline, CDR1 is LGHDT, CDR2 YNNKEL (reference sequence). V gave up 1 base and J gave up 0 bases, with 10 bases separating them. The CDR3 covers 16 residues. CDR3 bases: TGTGCCAGCAGCCAAGGGGCAGGCCTAGCCAAAAACATTCAGTACTTC. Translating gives CASSQGAGLAKNIQYF.

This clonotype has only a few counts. CDR3 protein: CSASGTSGYEQYF. CDR3 nucleotide sequence: TGCAGTGCTAGCGGGACTAGCGGCTACGAGCAGTACTTC. The chain has TRBV20-1 and TRBJ2-7; 11 bases fit TRBD2. The CDR3 consists of 13 residues. V gave up 3 bases and J gave up 3 bases; unmatched junction bases: 1. Germline assignment: CDR1 DFQATT and CDR2 SNEGSKA (reference sequence).

The CDR3 bases are TGTGCCCTGGAGGGGGGCCGAACGGACTACTCCTACGAGCAGTACTTC. It codes for CALEGGRTDYSYEQYF. The rearrangement links TRBV12-3 or TRBV12-4 to TRBJ2-7, with D perhaps given as TRBD1 or TRBD2 (6 bases each). The V end was cut by 11 bases, the J end by 0 bases, with 23 bases between. The CDR3 is 16 amino acids.

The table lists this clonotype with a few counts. CDR3 nucleotide sequence: TGTGCCAGCAGCTTGTCCAGGGTCAGTGAAAAACTGTTTTTT. Amino acid sequence: CASSLSRVSEKLFF. The chain joins TRBV5-6 to TRBJ1-4; D perhaps matches TRBD1 (5 bases). The CDR3 has 14 residues. Germline CDR1 is SGHDT and CDR2 is YYEEEE. V lost 1 base and J lost 7, with 11 bases in between.

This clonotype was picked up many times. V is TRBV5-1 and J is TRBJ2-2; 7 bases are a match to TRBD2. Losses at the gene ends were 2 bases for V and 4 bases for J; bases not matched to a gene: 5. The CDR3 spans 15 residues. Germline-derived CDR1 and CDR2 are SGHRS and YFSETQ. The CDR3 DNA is TGCGCCAGCAGCTTTGGGCTAGCGGTCACCGGGGAGCTGTTTTTT. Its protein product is CASSFGLAVTGELFF.